What follows is one T cell receptor beta chain and its context. This specimen comes from a study of blood T cell repertoires in COVID-19. The repertoire was sequenced with immunoSEQ multiplex PCR; TCRdb's copy has only in-frame clones and lacks some. The sample records about 190,000 clones, 70% to 85% being singletons. The CDR3 runs to 14 residues. Germline CDR1 SGHAT, CDR2 FQNNGV. V was shortened by 5 bases and J by 2 bases, with 12 bases between the two germline ends. Participant-reported clinical history was the basis for cohort assignment. The rearrangement links TRBV11-2 to TRBJ1-2; maybe TRBD1 (5 bases). The sample comprised PBMCs or T cells enriched from blood (not recorded which). The receptor was derived from a woman aged 25 to 39 who had recovered from COVID-19. The CDR3 region is CASSRPGGNYGYTF. Here the CDR3 DNA reads TGTGCCAGCAGCCGTCCGGGGGGGAACTATGGCTACACCTTC.